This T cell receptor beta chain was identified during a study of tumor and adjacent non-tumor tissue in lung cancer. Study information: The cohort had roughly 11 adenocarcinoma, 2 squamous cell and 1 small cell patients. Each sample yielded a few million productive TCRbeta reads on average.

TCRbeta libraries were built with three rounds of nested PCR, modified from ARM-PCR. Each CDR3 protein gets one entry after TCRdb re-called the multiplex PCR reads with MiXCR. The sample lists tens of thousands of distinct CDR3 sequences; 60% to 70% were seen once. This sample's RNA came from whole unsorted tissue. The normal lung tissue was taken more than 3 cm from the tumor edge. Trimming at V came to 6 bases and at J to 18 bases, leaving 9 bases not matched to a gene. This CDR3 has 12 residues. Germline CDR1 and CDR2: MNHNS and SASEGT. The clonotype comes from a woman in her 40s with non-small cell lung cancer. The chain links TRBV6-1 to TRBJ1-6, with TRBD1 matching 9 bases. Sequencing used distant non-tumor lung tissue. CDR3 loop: CASRTGGSPPHF. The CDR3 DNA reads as TGTGCCAGCAGGACAGGGGGGTCACCGCCCCACTTT.